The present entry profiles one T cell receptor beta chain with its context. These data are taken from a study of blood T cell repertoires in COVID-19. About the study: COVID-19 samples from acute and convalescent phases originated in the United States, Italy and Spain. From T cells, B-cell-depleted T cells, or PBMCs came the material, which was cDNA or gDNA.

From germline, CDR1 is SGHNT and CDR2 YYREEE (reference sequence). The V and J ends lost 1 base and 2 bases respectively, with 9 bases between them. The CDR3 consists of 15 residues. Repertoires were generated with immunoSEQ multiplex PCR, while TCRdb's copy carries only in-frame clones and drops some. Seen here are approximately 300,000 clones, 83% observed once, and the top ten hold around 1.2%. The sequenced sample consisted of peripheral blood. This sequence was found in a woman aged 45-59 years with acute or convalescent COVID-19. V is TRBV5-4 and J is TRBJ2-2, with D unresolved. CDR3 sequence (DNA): TGTGCCAGCAGCTTGTTTCGCGTTAACACCGGGGAGCTGTTTTTT. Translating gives CASSLFRVNTGELFF.